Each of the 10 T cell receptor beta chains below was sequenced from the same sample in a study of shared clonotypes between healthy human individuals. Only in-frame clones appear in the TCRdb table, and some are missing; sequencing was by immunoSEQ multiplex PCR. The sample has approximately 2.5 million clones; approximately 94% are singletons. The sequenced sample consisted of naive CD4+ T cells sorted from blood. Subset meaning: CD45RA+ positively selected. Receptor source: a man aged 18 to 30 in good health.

The CDR3 nucleotides read TGTGCCAGCAGCTTAGCTGGGGTCGAGGAGCAGTTCTTC. Its protein product is CASSLAGVEEQFF. This chain connects TRBV7-6 to TRBJ2-1, with D hard to call. The germline V gene has CDR1 SGHVS and CDR2 FNYEAQ. V was trimmed by 0 bases and J by 10 bases, leaving 10 bases between them. The CDR3 is 13 residues long.

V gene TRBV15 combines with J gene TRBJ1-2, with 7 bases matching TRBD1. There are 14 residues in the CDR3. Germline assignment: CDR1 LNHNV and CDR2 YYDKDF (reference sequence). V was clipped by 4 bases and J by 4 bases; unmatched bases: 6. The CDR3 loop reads CATSTRDSLYGYTF. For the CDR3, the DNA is TGTGCCACCAGCACGCGGGACAGTCTCTATGGCTACACCTTC.

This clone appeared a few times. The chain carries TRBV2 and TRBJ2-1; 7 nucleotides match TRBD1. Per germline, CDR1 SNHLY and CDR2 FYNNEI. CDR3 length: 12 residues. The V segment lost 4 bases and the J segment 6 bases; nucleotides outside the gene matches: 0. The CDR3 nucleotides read TGTGCCAGCAGTGGGGACAGCAATGAGCAGTTCTTC. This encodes CASSGDSNEQFF.

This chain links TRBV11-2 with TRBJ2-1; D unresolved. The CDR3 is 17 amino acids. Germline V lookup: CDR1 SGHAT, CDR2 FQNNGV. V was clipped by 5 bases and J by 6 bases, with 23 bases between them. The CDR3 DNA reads TGTGCCAGCAGCCCTACACCCGTTCTCCTCGAAGGCAATGAGCAGTTCTTC. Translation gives CASSPTPVLLEGNEQFF.

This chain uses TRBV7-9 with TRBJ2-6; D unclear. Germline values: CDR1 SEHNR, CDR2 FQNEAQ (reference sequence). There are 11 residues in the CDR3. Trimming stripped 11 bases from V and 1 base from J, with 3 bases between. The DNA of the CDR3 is TGTGCCGGTTCTGGGGCCAACGTCCTGACTTTC. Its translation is CAGSGANVLTF.

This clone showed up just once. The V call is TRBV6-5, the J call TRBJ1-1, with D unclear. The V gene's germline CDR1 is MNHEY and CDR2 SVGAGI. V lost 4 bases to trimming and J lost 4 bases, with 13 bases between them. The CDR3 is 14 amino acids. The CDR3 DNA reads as TGTGCCAGCAGTTCCCGACCGCCCCCCACTGAAGCTTTCTTT. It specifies CASSSRPPPTEAFF.

This CDR3 reads CASSSQGPYQPQHF. CDR3 in DNA: TGTGCCAGCAGCTCACAGGGTCCCTATCAGCCCCAGCATTTT. The chain is built from TRBV7-9 and TRBJ1-5, with D tentatively TRBD1 (6 bases). CDR3 length equals 14 residues. V dropped 4 bases and J dropped 5 bases, with 12 bases sitting between them. Germline lookup yields CDR1 SEHNR and CDR2 FQNEAQ (reference sequence).

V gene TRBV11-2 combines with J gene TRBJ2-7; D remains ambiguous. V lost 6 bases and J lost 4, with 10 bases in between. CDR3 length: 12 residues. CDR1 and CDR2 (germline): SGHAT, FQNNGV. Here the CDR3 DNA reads TGTGCCAGCAGGGTCAACTCGTACGAGCAGTACTTC. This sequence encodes CASRVNSYEQYF.

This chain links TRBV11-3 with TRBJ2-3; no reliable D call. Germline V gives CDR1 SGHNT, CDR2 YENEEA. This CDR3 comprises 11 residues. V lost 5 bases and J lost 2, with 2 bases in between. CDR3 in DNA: TGTGCCAGCAGCATCACAGATACGCAGTATTTT. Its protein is CASSITDTQYF. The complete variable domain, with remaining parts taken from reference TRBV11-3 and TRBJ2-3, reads EAGVVQSPRYKIIEKKQPVAFWCNPISGHNTLYWYLQNLGQGPELLIRYENEEAVDDSQLPKDRFSAERLKGVDSTLKIQPAELGDSAVYLCASSITDTQYFGPGTRLTVL.

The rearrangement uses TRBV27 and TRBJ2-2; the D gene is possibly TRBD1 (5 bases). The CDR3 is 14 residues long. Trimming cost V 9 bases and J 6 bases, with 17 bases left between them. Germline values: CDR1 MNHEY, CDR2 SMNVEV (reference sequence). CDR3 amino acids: CARRRHRLPGELFF. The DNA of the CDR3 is TGTGCCAGGAGAAGACACAGGTTGCCCGGGGAGCTGTTTTTT.